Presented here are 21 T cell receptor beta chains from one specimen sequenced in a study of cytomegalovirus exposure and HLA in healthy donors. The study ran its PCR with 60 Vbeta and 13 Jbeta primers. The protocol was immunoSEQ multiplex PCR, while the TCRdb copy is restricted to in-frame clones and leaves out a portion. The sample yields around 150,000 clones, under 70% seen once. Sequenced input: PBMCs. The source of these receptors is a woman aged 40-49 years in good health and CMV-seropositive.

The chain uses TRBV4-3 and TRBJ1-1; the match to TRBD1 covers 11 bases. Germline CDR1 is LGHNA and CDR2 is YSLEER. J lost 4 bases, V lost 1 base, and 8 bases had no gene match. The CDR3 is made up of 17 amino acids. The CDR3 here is CASSQAGPGQGVTEAFF. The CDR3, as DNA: TGCGCCAGCAGCCAAGCGGGCCCGGGACAGGGGGTCACTGAAGCTTTCTTT.

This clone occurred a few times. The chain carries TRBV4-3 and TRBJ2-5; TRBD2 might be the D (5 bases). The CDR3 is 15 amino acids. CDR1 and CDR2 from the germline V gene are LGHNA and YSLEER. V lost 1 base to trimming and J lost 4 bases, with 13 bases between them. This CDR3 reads CASSQGQRRGETQYF. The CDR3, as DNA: TGCGCCAGCAGCCAAGGGCAACGACGGGGAGAGACCCAGTACTTC.

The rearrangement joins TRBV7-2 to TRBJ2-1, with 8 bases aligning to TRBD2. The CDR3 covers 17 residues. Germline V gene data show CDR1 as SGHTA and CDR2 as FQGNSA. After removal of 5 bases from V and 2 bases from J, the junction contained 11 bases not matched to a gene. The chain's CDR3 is CASSDPMGLGPYNEQFF. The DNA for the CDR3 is TGTGCCAGCAGCGACCCGATGGGACTAGGGCCCTACAATGAGCAGTTCTTC.

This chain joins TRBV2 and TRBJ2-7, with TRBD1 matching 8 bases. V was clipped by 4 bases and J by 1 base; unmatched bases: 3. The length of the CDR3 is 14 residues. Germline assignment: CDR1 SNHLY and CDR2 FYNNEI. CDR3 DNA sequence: TGTGCCAGCAGTGCCGGACAGGGTTCCTACGAGCAGTACTTC. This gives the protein CASSAGQGSYEQYF.

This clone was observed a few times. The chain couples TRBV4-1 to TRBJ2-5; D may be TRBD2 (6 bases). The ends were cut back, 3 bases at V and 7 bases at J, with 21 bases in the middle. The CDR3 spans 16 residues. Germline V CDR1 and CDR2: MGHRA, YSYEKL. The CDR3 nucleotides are TGCGCCAGCAGCCAGTCGGATGAGGGACTCCCCAGGACCCAGTACTTC. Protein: CASSQSDEGLPRTQYF.

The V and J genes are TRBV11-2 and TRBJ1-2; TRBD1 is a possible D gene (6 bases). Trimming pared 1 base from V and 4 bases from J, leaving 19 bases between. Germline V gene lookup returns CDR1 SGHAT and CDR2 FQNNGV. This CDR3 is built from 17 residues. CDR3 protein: CASSLASGARSSYGYTF. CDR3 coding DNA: TGTGCCAGCAGCTTAGCGTCAGGGGCCCGAAGTTCCTATGGCTACACCTTC.

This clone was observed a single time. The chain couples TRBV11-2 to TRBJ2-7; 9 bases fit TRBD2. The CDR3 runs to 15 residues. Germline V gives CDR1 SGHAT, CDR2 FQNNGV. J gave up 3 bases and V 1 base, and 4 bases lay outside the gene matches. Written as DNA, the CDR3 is TGTGCCAGCAGCTTAGTTGTGACTAGCGGCTACGAGCAGTACTTC. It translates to CASSLVVTSGYEQYF. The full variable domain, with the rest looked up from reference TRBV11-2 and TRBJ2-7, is EAGVAQSPRYKIIEKRQSVAFWCNPISGHATLYWYQQILGQGPKLLIQFQNNGVVDDSQLPKDRFSAERLKGVDSTLKIQPAKLEDSAVYLCASSLVVTSGYEQYFGPGTRLTVT.

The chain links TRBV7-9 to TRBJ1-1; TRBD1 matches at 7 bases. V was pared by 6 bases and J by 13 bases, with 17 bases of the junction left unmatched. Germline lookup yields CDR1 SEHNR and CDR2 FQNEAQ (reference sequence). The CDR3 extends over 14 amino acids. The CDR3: CASSPDRPNGRVFF. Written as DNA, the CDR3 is TGTGCCAGCAGTCCGGACAGGCCTAATGGTAGGGTTTTCTTT.

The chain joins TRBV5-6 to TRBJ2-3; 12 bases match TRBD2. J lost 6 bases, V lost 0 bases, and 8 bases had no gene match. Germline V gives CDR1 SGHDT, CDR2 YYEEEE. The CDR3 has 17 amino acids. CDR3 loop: CASSLARASGGVDTQYF. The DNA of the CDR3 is TGTGCCAGCAGCTTGGCCAGGGCTAGCGGGGGGGTGGATACGCAGTATTTT.

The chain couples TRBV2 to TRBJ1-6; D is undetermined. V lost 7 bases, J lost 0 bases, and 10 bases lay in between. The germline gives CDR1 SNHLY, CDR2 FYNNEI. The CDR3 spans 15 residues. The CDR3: CASKEESSYNSPLHF. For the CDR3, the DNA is TGTGCCAGCAAGGAGGAAAGCTCCTATAATTCACCCCTCCACTTT.

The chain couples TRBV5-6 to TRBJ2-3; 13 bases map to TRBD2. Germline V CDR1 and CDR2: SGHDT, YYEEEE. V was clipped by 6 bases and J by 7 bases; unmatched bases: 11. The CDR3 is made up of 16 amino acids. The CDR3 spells CASITLGTSGTNTQYF. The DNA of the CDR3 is TGTGCCAGCATCACCCTCGGGACTAGCGGGACAAATACGCAGTATTTT.

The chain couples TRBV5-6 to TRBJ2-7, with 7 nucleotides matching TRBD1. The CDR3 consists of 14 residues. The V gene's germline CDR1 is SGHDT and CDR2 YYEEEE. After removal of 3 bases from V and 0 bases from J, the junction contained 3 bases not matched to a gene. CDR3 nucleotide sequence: TGTGCCAGCAGCTCGACAGGGAGCTCCTACGAGCAGTACTTC. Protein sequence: CASSSTGSSYEQYF. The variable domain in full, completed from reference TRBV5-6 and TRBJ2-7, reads DAGVTQSPTHLIKTRGQQVTLRCSPKSGHDTVSWYQQALGQGPQFIFQYYEEEERQRGNFPDRFSGHQFPNYSSELNVNALLLGDSALYLCASSSTGSSYEQYFGPGTRLTVT.

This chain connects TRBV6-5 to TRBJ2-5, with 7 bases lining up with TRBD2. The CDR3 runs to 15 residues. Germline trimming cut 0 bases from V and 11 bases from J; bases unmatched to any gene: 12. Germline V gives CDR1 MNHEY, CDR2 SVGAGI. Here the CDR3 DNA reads TGTGCCAGCAGTTACTCCCAACCACAGGCGGGGGAGCAGTACTTC. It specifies CASSYSQPQAGEQYF.

The CDR3 coding sequence is TGTGCCAGCTCACCGATAGCGGGGGGCACAGATACGCAGTATTTT. Its protein is CASSPIAGGTDTQYF. The chain joins TRBV18 to TRBJ2-3; the match to TRBD2 covers 9 bases. The CDR3 sequence is 15 residues long. J was trimmed by 1 base and V by 3 bases; bases with no gene match: 2. The germline V gene has CDR1 KGHSH and CDR2 LQKENI. The whole variable domain, remainder taken from reference TRBV18 and TRBJ2-3, is NAGVMQNPRHLVRRRGQEARLRCSPMKGHSHVYWYRQLPEEGLKFMVYLQKENIIDESGMPKERFSAEFPKEGPSILRIQQVVRGDSAAYFCASSPIAGGTDTQYFGPGTRLTVL.

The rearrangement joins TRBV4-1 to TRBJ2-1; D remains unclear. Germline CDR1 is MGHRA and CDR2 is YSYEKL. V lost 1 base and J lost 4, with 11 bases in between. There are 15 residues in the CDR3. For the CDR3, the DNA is TGCGCCAGCAGCCAAGCTAGGAAAGAATACAATGAGCAGTTCTTC. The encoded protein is CASSQARKEYNEQFF.

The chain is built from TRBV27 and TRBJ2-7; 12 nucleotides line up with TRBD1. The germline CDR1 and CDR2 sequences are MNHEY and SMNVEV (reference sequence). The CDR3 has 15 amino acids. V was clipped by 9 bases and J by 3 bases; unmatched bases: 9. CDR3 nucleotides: TGTGCCAGTCGCCTCCGGGACAGGGGGCACTACGAGCAGTACTTC. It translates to CASRLRDRGHYEQYF.

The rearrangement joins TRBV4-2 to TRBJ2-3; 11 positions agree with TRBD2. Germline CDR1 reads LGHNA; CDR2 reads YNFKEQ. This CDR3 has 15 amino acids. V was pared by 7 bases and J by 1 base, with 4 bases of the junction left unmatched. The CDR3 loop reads CASNSLAGGTDTQYF. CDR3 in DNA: TGTGCCAGCAACTCACTAGCGGGGGGCACAGATACGCAGTATTTT.

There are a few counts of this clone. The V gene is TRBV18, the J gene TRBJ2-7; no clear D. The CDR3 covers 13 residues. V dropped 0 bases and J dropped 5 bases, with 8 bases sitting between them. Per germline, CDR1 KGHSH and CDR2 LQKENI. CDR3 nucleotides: TGTGCCAGCTCACCACCAGTCGAGCACGAGCAGTACTTC. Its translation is CASSPPVEHEQYF. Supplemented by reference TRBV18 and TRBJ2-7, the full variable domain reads NAGVMQNPRHLVRRRGQEARLRCSPMKGHSHVYWYRQLPEEGLKFMVYLQKENIIDESGMPKERFSAEFPKEGPSILRIQQVVRGDSAAYFCASSPPVEHEQYFGPGTRLTVT.

CDR3: CASSSDRHNEKLFF. CDR3 nucleotides: TGTGCCAGCAGCTCGGACAGACATAATGAAAAACTGTTTTTT. The chain uses TRBV7-2 and TRBJ1-4; maybe TRBD1 (6 bases). Trimming removed 4 bases at V and 4 bases at J, with 10 bases between. The CDR3 extends over 14 amino acids. Germline V gene data show CDR1 as SGHTA and CDR2 as FQGNSA.

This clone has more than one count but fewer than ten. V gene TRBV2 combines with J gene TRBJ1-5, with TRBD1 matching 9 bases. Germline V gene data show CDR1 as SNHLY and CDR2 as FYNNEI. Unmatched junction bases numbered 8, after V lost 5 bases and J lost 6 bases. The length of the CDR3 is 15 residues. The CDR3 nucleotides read TGTGCCAGCAGTATACAGGGGGCGGTAGGTCAGCCCCAGCATTTT. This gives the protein CASSIQGAVGQPQHF.

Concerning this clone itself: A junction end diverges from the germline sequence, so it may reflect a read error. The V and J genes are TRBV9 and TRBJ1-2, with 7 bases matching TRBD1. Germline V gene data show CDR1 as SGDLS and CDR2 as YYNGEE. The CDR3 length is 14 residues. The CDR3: CASSTLTGVGGYPF. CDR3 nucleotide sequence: TGTGCCAGCAGCACCCTAACAGGGGTCGGAGGCTACCCCTTC. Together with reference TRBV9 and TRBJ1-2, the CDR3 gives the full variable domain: DSGVTQTPKHLITATGQRVTLRCSPRSGDLSVYWYQQSLDQGLQFLIQYYNGEERAKGNILERFSAQQFPDLHSELNLSSLELGDSALYFCASSTLTGVGGYPFGSGTRLTVV.